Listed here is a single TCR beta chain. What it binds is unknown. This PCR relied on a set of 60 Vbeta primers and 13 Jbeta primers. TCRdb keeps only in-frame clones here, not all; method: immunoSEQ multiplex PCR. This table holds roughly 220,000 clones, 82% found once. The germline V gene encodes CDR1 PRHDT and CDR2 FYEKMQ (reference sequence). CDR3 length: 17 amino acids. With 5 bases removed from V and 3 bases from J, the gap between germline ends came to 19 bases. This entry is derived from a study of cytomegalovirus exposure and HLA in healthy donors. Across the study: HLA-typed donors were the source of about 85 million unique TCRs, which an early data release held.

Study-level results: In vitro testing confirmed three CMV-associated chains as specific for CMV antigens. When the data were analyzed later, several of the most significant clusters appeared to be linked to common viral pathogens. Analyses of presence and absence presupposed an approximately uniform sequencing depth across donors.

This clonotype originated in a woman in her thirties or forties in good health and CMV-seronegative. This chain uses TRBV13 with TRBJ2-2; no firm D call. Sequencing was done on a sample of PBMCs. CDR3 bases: TGTGCCAGCAGCCCAGAGGCCCCGATAAAGCACACCGGGGAGCTGTTTTTT. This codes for CASSPEAPIKHTGELFF.